Included here is one TCR beta chain sequence, with context. Its cognate antigen is unknown. TCRdb's copy holds only in-frame clones and misses some; the assay was immunoSEQ multiplex PCR. The sample contains a few million clones, over 85% of which appear only once. This sample stems from a study of shared clonotypes between healthy human individuals. Regarding the study as a whole: Generation of non-shared clonotypes was less probable than generation of clonotypes shared by all four donors.

V dropped 5 bases and J dropped 6 bases, with 17 bases sitting between them. Germline CDR1 and CDR2: SGHTA and FQGTGA. The CDR3 consists of 14 residues. This sequence joins TRBV7-3 and TRBJ2-7; D might be TRBD1 (5 bases). The TCR comes from a young man in good health. Some clones in this sample may be carry-over from other donors' samples. Specimen: naive CD4+ T cells from PBMCs. Described subset: CD45RA+ positively selected. CDR3 nucleotides: TGTGCCAGCAGCGCCGCAGGGCAGGCAGGCGAGCAGTACTTC. This translates into CASSAAGQAGEQYF.